This T cell receptor beta chain was captured in a study of T cell responses to AZD1222 COVID-19 vaccine. Researchers grouped second doses given at about 4 or about 12 weeks into one pool. Repertoires were generated with immunoSEQ multiplex PCR, while TCRdb's copy carries only in-frame clones and drops some. The sample has 100,000 to 150,000 clones, under 95% seen once. A remark on this clone: Antigen: not known.

Study findings and constraints: Sampling that yielded the repertoires occurred only after the peak T cell response.

The V end was cut by 3 bases, the J end by 6 bases, with 6 bases between. Germline V gene data show CDR1 as SGHDN and CDR2 as FVKESK. The CDR3 runs to 12 residues. The origin of this receptor is an adult who received the AZD1222 COVID-19 vaccine. This specimen was peripheral blood, taken 28 days after the second AZD1222 dose. The chain joins TRBV14 to TRBJ1-5, with D unresolved. For the CDR3, the DNA is TGTGCCAGCAGCCAGGGATCTCAGCCCCAGCATTTT. Protein product: CASSQGSQPQHF.